The T cell receptor (beta chain) under discussion was sequenced for a study of T cell responses to AZD1222 COVID-19 vaccine. Whole-study findings and limits: Across the whole spike, CD4 TCRs peaked at regions 160-218 and 743-854. Reports indicate that nearly half of spike-specific TCRs are directed at unmutated variant regions.

Points on this clone: Its antigen is not identified.

Germline lookup yields CDR1 SGHRS and CDR2 YFSETQ. With V trimmed by 1 base and J by 0 bases, 3 bases remained unmatched. The CDR3 totals 15 residues. Repertoires were generated with immunoSEQ multiplex PCR, while TCRdb's copy carries only in-frame clones and drops some. Here the sample spans 160,000 or so clones, 70% to 90% being singletons. The sequencing used peripheral blood, collected on day 0 of AZD1222 vaccination. The sequence was collected from an adult in good health. The chain has TRBV5-1 and TRBJ1-1, with 7 bases identical to TRBD1. As DNA, the CDR3 is TGCGCCAGCAGCTTGAGGCAGGGGGTGAACACTGAAGCTTTCTTT. The encoded protein is CASSLRQGVNTEAFF.